This T cell receptor beta chain was sequenced in a study of blood T cell repertoires in COVID-19. Whole-study context: T cells, B-cell-depleted T cells, or PBMCs supplied cDNA or gDNA.

As handled by the study authors: Amplified reference gene primers provided the basis for estimating nucleated cell counts. Profiling relied on immunoSEQ multiplex PCR, and the TCRdb table lists in-frame clones only, not all of them. V and J calls and clone size come straight from that table; D and trimming were deduced from the DNA. The sample consists of tens of thousands of clones, around 88% of them appearing once. The CDR3 consists of 13 residues. Germline V lookup: CDR1 MDHEN, CDR2 SYDVKM. V gave up 4 bases and J gave up 9 bases, with 13 bases separating them. This clonotype originated in a man aged 70 or older with active or convalescent COVID-19. Sequencing was carried out using peripheral blood. The chain employs TRBV28 and TRBJ2-4; perhaps TRBD2 as D (6 bases). The CDR3 DNA is TGTGCCAGCAGTTCAGTCGGGGGATCCATTCAGTACTTC. This sequence encodes CASSSVGGSIQYF.